The subject of this entry is one T cell receptor beta chain. These data are taken from a study of cytotoxic CD8 clonotypes in ibrutinib-treated CLL. Assay: immunoSEQ multiplex PCR; the TCRdb copy retains only in-frame clones and omits some. The data hold roughly 130,000 clones, with about 91% observed a single time. The receptor comes from a human donor with chronic lymphocytic leukemia. The sample here was PBMCs, taken after 12 months of ibrutinib treatment.

This CDR3 reads CASNRDHKAYEQYF. CDR3 nucleotides: TGTGCCAGCAACCGGGACCACAAGGCCTACGAGCAGTACTTC. The chain carries TRBV5-6 and TRBJ2-7; D is tentatively TRBD1 or TRBD2 (5 bases each). The germline CDR1 and CDR2 sequences are SGHDT and YYEEEE. With 6 bases removed from V and 2 bases from J, the gap between germline ends came to 15 bases. The CDR3 is 14 amino acids.